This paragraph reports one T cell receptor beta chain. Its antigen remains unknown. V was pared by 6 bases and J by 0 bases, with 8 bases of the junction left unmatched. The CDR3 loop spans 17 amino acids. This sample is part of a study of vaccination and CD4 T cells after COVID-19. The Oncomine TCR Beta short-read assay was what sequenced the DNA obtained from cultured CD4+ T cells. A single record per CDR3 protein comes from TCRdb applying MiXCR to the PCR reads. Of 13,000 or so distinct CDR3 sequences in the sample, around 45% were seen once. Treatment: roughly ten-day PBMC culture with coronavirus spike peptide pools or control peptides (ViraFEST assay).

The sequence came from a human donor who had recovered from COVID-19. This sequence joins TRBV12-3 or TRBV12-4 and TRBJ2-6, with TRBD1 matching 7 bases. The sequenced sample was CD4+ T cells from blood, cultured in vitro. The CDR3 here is CASRPGTETSGANVLTF. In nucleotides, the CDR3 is TGTGCCAGCAGACCCGGGACAGAGACCTCTGGGGCCAACGTCCTGACTTTC.